This entry is about one T cell receptor beta chain. Antigen: not known. The germline CDR1 and CDR2 sequences are SGHAT and FQDESV (reference sequence). CDR3 length equals 17 residues. V shed 5 bases and J 5 bases; nucleotides not matched to a gene: 14. TCRdb re-analysed the RACE reads in MiXCR, keeping a single row per CDR3 protein. The sample lists 180,000 or so distinct CDR3 sequences; 20% to 25% were seen once. Time point described: patch test 1, 2 weeks after DPC sensitization. Treatment specified: therapeutic diphenylcyclopropenone sensitization with weekly scalp DPC. The sample belongs to a study of human T cells and chemical hapten exposure. Study findings and constraints: The presence of alopecia in the donors means their immune response may differ from healthy people's.

The source is a woman aged 45-65 years with alopecia areata. Some clones in this sample may be carry-over from other donors' samples. The sequencing here drew on whole blood, taken in connection with sensitization to the hapten diphenylcyclopropenone (DPC). The J gene is TRBJ2-7, the V gene TRBV11-1, with TRBD2 matching over 11 bases. CDR3: CASSRPPGLAEGDEQYF. In DNA form, the CDR3 reads TGTGCCAGCAGCCGACCCCCGGGACTAGCGGAGGGGGACGAGCAGTACTTC.